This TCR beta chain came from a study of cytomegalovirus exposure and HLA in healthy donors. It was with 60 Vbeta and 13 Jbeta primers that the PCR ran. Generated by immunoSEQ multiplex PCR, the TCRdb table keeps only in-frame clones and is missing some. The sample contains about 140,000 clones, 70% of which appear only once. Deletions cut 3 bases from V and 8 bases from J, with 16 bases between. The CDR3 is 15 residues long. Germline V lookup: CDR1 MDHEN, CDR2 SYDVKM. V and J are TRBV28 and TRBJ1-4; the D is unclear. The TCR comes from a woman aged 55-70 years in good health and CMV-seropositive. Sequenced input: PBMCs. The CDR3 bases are TGTGCCAGCAGTTTCGGAGGCGGGGAAGGAGAAAAACTGTTTTTT. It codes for CASSFGGGEGEKLFF.